The 29 T cell receptor beta chains in this list originate from one sample, sequenced in a study of blood T cell repertoires in COVID-19. Measured with immunoSEQ multiplex PCR; TCRdb has only the in-frame clones, and not every one. Seen here are about 400,000 clones, around nine tenths observed once, and the top ten hold roughly 6.6%. The sample comprised peripheral blood. These receptors were taken from a woman aged 55-70 years with COVID-19, enrolled during active disease.

The chain recombines TRBV7-2 with TRBJ2-3, with D perhaps matching TRBD2 (7 bases). Germline lookup yields CDR1 SGHTA and CDR2 FQGNSA. Trimming shortened V by 6 bases and J by 1 base, and 11 bases separated the two germline ends. This CDR3 has 14 amino acids. The CDR3 DNA sequence: TGTGCCAGCAGTCGGGGGGCGGGCACAGATACGCAGTATTTT. As protein: CASSRGAGTDTQYF. Full variable domain (outside the CDR3, taken from reference TRBV7-2 and TRBJ2-3): GAGVSQSPSNKVTEKGKDVELRCDPISGHTALYWYRQSLGQGLEFLIYFQGNSAPDKSGLPSDRFSAERTGGSVSTLTIQRTQQEDSAVYLCASSRGAGTDTQYFGPGTRLTVL.

V usage is TRBV19 and J usage is TRBJ1-1, with 9 bases identical to TRBD1. CDR1 is LNHDA, CDR2 SQIVND, per germline (reference sequence). The CDR3 has 18 amino acids. With 4 bases clipped from V and 1 base from J, the junction kept 13 bases outside the gene matches. The CDR3 is CASSTEPGTGYRNTEAFF. The CDR3 region has the DNA TGTGCCAGTAGTACCGAACCCGGGACAGGGTATAGGAACACTGAAGCTTTCTTT.

The chain couples TRBV28 to TRBJ1-1, with D hard to call. Trimming removed 3 bases at V and 1 base at J, with 9 bases between. Germline V gene data show CDR1 as MDHEN and CDR2 as SYDVKM. The CDR3 sequence is 14 residues long. CDR3 sequence (DNA): TGTGCCAGCAGTTTCTTCGGTACGAACACTGAAGCTTTCTTT. This gives the protein CASSFFGTNTEAFF.

This rearrangement joins TRBV5-5 to TRBJ1-2; the match to TRBD1 covers 8 bases. J gave up 6 bases and V 2 bases, and 9 bases lay outside the gene matches. The CDR3 loop spans 15 amino acids. Germline V gene data show CDR1 as SGHKS and CDR2 as YYEKEE (reference sequence). CDR3 region: CASSFPGQAFDGYTF. For the CDR3, the DNA is TGTGCCAGCAGCTTCCCGGGACAGGCCTTTGATGGCTACACCTTC.

The J gene is TRBJ2-5, the V gene TRBV7-7, with a possible D match to TRBD2 (5 bases). The V gene lost 7 bases and the J gene lost 5 bases, with 11 bases spanning the gap. This CDR3 has 12 amino acids. Germline lookup yields CDR1 SSHAT and CDR2 FNYEAQ (reference sequence). This CDR3 reads CASKGSGETQYF. As DNA, the CDR3 is TGTGCCAGCAAAGGGTCGGGGGAGACCCAGTACTTC.

The DNA of the CDR3 is TGTGCCAGCAGCCCCTTAGGGGAGGGTACTGGAAACACCATATATTTT. Protein: CASSPLGEGTGNTIYF. V usage is TRBV4-2 and J usage is TRBJ1-3; tentative D call: TRBD1 (5 bases). The CDR3 runs 16 residues. Trimming took 4 bases from V and 2 from J, leaving 15 bases between them. The germline V gene has CDR1 LGHNA and CDR2 YNFKEQ.

This sequence joins TRBV11-2 and TRBJ2-2; 12 bases are shared with TRBD2. CDR1 is SGHAT and CDR2 is FQNNGV in the germline V gene. The V and J ends lost 3 bases and 4 bases, in that order; junction bases with no gene match: 6. The CDR3 covers 17 residues. The CDR3 here is CASSLSLAGGRTGELFF. In DNA form, the CDR3 reads TGTGCCAGCAGCTTGAGTCTAGCGGGGGGGCGCACCGGGGAGCTGTTTTTT.

J is TRBJ2-7 and V is TRBV23-1; maybe TRBD1 (5 bases). TRBV23-1 is an ORF, with its function uncertain. This CDR3 is 14 amino acids long. Trimming stripped 3 bases from V and 1 base from J, with 10 bases between. The CDR3 loop reads CASSQRKGSYEQYF. DNA of the CDR3: TGCGCCAGCAGTCAGAGGAAGGGGTCCTACGAGCAGTACTTC.

This chain joins TRBV4-3 and TRBJ1-1; D remains ambiguous. The CDR3 covers 14 residues. The V end lost 1 base, the J end lost 0 bases, and 6 bases lay between the germline ends. Germline V gives CDR1 LGHNA, CDR2 YSLEER. The CDR3 bases are TGCGCCAGCAGCCAAGGCGTTATGAACACTGAAGCTTTCTTT. Protein sequence: CASSQGVMNTEAFF.

V is TRBV24-1 and J is TRBJ2-1; 12 nucleotides match TRBD2. The CDR3 has 18 residues. Germline loops: CDR1 KGHDR, CDR2 SFDVKD. Germline trimming cut 4 bases from V and 4 bases from J; bases unmatched to any gene: 10. The CDR3: CATSDPRATSGGYNEQFF. For the CDR3, the DNA is TGTGCCACCAGTGACCCTCGTGCGACTAGCGGGGGATACAATGAGCAGTTCTTC.

The rearrangement links TRBV9 to TRBJ2-2, with D maybe TRBD1 (5 bases). The CDR3 covers 14 residues. V was cut by 0 bases and J by 13 bases, with 16 bases left in between. Germline CDR1 is SGDLS and CDR2 is YYNGEE. The CDR3 sequence is CASSVATWGVGLFF. The CDR3 coding sequence is TGTGCCAGCAGCGTAGCTACTTGGGGCGTTGGGCTGTTTTTT.

This chain joins TRBV13 and TRBJ2-7; 9 nucleotides agree with TRBD1. Germline V CDR1 and CDR2: PRHDT, FYEKMQ (reference sequence). The CDR3 contains 13 residues. V lost 5 bases, J lost 3 bases, and 2 bases stayed unmatched. CDR3: CASSATGGYEQYF. CDR3 bases: TGTGCCAGCAGCGCGACAGGGGGCTACGAGCAGTACTTC.

This clone was counted between two and nine times. The V call is TRBV4-1, the J call TRBJ2-7; D possibly corresponds to TRBD1 (6 bases). The CDR3 extends over 14 amino acids. The V end lost 3 bases, the J end lost 6 bases, and 15 bases lay between the germline ends. Germline V gives CDR1 MGHRA, CDR2 YSYEKL. CDR3 sequence: CASSHGPGVGEQYF. The CDR3 bases are TGCGCCAGCAGCCATGGCCCAGGGGTTGGCGAGCAGTACTTC.

Remarks on this clone: The same CDR3 can be traced to other DNA sequences in this sample. V gene TRBV6-5 combines with J gene TRBJ1-2, with 9 nucleotides matching TRBD1. Germline V gene sequence: CDR1 MNHEY, CDR2 SVGAGI. The ends lost 0 bases at V and 4 bases at J; junction bases unmatched: 0. The length of the CDR3 is 14 residues. The CDR3, as DNA: TGTGCCAGCAGTTACTCGACAGGGGGCTATGGCTACACCTTC. It codes for CASSYSTGGYGYTF.

The genes are TRBV5-1 and TRBJ1-1, with 7 positions matching TRBD1. The germline CDR1 and CDR2 sequences are SGHRS and YFSETQ. There are 13 residues in the CDR3. The trim removed 4 bases at V and 6 bases at J, leaving 6 bases unmatched. The CDR3 DNA is TGCGCCAGCAGCCCTCAACAGGGGTCTGAAGCTTTCTTT. Translating gives CASSPQQGSEAFF.

This clone was seen more than once but under ten times. CDR3 DNA: TGTGCCAGCAGCCTCTTAGAACAGCCTTTGAACACTGAAGCTTTCTTT. Encoded protein: CASSLLEQPLNTEAFF. The chain is built from TRBV11-2 and TRBJ1-1, with D hard to call. Trimming took off 5 bases at V and 0 bases at J, with 16 bases between the two ends. This CDR3 has 16 amino acids. CDR1 and CDR2 from the germline V gene are SGHAT and FQNNGV.

V and J are TRBV7-8 and TRBJ1-1; D gene unclear. Trimming stripped 1 base from V and 3 bases from J, with 9 bases between. CDR3 size: 14 residues. The germline gives CDR1 SGHVS, CDR2 FQNEAQ. The CDR3 region is CASSLGGMDTEAFF. The CDR3 region has the DNA TGTGCCAGCAGCTTAGGAGGCATGGACACTGAAGCTTTCTTT.

V usage is TRBV5-6 and J usage is TRBJ1-5; 8 positions match TRBD1. V lost 0 bases, J lost 5 bases, and 1 base stayed unmatched. Germline loops: CDR1 SGHDT, CDR2 YYEEEE. CDR3 length: 14 residues. CDR3 bases: TGTGCCAGCAGCTTGGCAGGGGGCGATCAGCCCCAGCATTTT. It yields the protein CASSLAGGDQPQHF.

This chain joins TRBV2 and TRBJ2-1, with TRBD1 matching over 9 bases. Germline V gene lookup returns CDR1 SNHLY and CDR2 FYNNEI. The CDR3 loop spans 16 amino acids. Trimming removed 7 bases from V and 0 bases from J; junction bases left unmatched: 7. As DNA, the CDR3 is TGTGCCAGCATAAGAGGGACAGGGAGCTCCTACAATGAGCAGTTCTTC. Its translation: CASIRGTGSSYNEQFF.

V is TRBV4-1 and J is TRBJ2-3, with 8 bases lining up with TRBD2. This CDR3 contains 19 residues. Germline V gene sequence: CDR1 MGHRA, CDR2 YSYEKL. The V segment lost 4 bases and the J segment 2 bases; nucleotides outside the gene matches: 17. The CDR3 bases are TGCGCCAGCAGCCCGCGGGTGGTGCTAGCGGGCCCCGTCACAGATACGCAGTATTTT. This gives the protein CASSPRVVLAGPVTDTQYF.

The CDR3 nucleotides are TGCGCCAGCAGCACAGACAGGGGGCGAGAAGCTTTCTTT. Protein: CASSTDRGREAFF. The genes are TRBV5-1 and TRBJ1-1, with 10 bases fitting TRBD1. V trimming: 4 bases; J trimming: 8 bases; junction bases outside the gene matches: 5. Looked up from germline, CDR1 is SGHRS and CDR2 is YFSETQ. The CDR3 loop spans 13 amino acids.

The chain has TRBV11-3 and TRBJ2-1; 7 bases are shared with TRBD1. Germline trimming cut 1 base from V and 7 bases from J; bases unmatched to any gene: 7. From germline, CDR1 is SGHNT and CDR2 YENEEA. The CDR3 runs 15 residues. CDR3 coding DNA: TGTGCCAGCAGCTTAGGACAGGGTATTCGGAATGAGCAGTTCTTC. Protein: CASSLGQGIRNEQFF. Using reference TRBV11-3 and TRBJ2-1 for the parts outside the CDR3, the full variable domain is EAGVVQSPRYKIIEKKQPVAFWCNPISGHNTLYWYLQNLGQGPELLIRYENEEAVDDSQLPKDRFSAERLKGVDSTLKIQPAELGDSAVYLCASSLGQGIRNEQFFGPGTRLTVL.

The chain combines TRBV2 with TRBJ1-4, with D uncertain. Deletions cut 6 bases from V and 0 bases from J, with 11 bases between. The germline V gene encodes CDR1 SNHLY and CDR2 FYNNEI. The CDR3 contains 15 residues. Written as DNA, the CDR3 is TGTGCCAGCAGCTTTTCAGTTGCAACTAATGAAAAACTGTTTTTT. Translation gives CASSFSVATNEKLFF.

This clone was detected only a few times. The V call is TRBV5-4, the J call TRBJ2-6, with TRBD1 matching over 7 bases. V trimming: 3 bases; J trimming: 1 base; junction bases outside the gene matches: 7. Germline V lookup: CDR1 SGHNT, CDR2 YYREEE (reference sequence). This CDR3 contains 17 residues. CDR3 sequence reads: CASSSDRVGSGANVLTF. CDR3 bases: TGTGCCAGCAGCTCCGACAGGGTGGGGTCTGGGGCCAACGTCCTGACTTTC.

The genes are TRBV5-1 and TRBJ2-2; possibly TRBD1 for D (5 bases). The length of the CDR3 is 15 residues. The V end lost 4 bases, the J end lost 7 bases, and 17 bases lay between the germline ends. Germline V gives CDR1 SGHRS, CDR2 YFSETQ. The CDR3 bases are TGCGCCAGCAGCCCCCGATCAGGGTCTAGCGGGGAGCTGTTTTTT. It translates to CASSPRSGSSGELFF.

The V gene is TRBV13, the J gene TRBJ2-7, with 13 positions matching TRBD2. The V segment lost 4 bases and the J segment 3 bases; nucleotides outside the gene matches: 6. CDR1 is PRHDT, CDR2 FYEKMQ, per germline (reference sequence). The CDR3 has 16 residues. CDR3 nucleotide sequence: TGTGCCAGCAGCTCCCGGACTAGCGGGGGCCACTACGAGCAGTACTTC. It yields the protein CASSSRTSGGHYEQYF.

V is TRBV27 and J is TRBJ1-6, with 8 bases matching TRBD1. This CDR3 has 16 residues. V lost 5 bases, J lost 4 bases, and 7 bases stayed unmatched. Per the germline V gene, CDR1 is MNHEY and CDR2 is SMNVEV (reference sequence). CDR3 loop: CASSAMGQAYNSPLHF. The CDR3, as DNA: TGTGCCAGCAGTGCGATGGGACAGGCATATAATTCACCCCTCCACTTT.

V and J are TRBV7-3 and TRBJ2-7; a weak D match, TRBD2 (6 bases). This CDR3 is 15 amino acids long. Germline V gene sequence: CDR1 SGHTA, CDR2 FQGTGA. Deletions cut 4 bases from V and 0 bases from J, with 13 bases between. CDR3 protein: CASSSMGLLSYEQYF. The CDR3 DNA reads as TGTGCCAGCAGCTCGATGGGACTGCTCTCCTACGAGCAGTACTTC.

This chain links TRBV18 with TRBJ1-4; D might be TRBD1 (5 bases). The CDR3 loop spans 15 amino acids. The V gene lost 2 bases and the J gene lost 8 bases, with 15 bases spanning the gap. Germline CDR1 and CDR2: KGHSH and LQKENI. The CDR3 here is CASSPRTDWGEKLFF. The CDR3 nucleotides are TGTGCCAGCTCACCAAGGACCGACTGGGGCGAAAAACTGTTTTTT. Looking up the rest from reference TRBV18 and TRBJ1-4 gives the full variable domain: NAGVMQNPRHLVRRRGQEARLRCSPMKGHSHVYWYRQLPEEGLKFMVYLQKENIIDESGMPKERFSAEFPKEGPSILRIQQVVRGDSAAYFCASSPRTDWGEKLFFGSGTQLSVL.